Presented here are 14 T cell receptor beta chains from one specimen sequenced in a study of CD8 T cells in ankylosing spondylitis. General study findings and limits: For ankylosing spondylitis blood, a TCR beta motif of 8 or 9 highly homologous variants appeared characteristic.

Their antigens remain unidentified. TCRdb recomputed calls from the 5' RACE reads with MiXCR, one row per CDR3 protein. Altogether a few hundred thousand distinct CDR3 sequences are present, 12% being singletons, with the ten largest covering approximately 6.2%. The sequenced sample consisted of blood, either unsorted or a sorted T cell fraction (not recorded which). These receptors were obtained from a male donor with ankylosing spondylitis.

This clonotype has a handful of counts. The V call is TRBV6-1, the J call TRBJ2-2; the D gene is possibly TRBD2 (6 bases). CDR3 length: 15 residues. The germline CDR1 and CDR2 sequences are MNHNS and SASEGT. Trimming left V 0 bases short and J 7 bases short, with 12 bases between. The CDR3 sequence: CASSEALGEVGELFF. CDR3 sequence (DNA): TGTGCCAGCAGTGAAGCGCTCGGGGAGGTCGGGGAGCTGTTTTTT.

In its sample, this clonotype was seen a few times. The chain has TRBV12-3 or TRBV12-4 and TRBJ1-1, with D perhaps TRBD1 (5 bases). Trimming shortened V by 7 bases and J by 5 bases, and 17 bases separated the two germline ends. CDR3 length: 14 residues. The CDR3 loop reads CASTRIGGGTEAFF. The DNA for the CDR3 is TGTGCCAGCACCCGGATTGGGGGGGGGACTGAAGCTTTCTTT.

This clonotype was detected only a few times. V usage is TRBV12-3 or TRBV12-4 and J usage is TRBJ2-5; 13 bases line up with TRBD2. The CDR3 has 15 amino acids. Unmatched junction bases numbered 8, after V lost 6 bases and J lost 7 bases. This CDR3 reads CASSQGTSGMGTQYF. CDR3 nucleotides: TGTGCCAGCAGCCAAGGGACTAGCGGGATGGGGACCCAGTACTTC.

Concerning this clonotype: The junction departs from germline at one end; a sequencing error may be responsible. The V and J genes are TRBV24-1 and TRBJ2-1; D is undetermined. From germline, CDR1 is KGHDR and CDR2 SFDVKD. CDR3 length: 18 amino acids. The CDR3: CATSDLSGAPSSYSEQFF. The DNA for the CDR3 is TGTGCCACCAGTGATTTGTCGGGCGCCCCGAGCTCCTACAGTGAGCAGTTCTTC.

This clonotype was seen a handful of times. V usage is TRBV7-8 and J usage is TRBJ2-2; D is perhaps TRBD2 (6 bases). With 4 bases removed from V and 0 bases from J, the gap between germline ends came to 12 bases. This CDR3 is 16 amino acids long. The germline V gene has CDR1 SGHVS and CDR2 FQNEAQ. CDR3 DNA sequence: TGTGCCAGCAGCTCCGCAGGGAGGACGAACACCGGGGAGCTGTTTTTT. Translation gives CASSSAGRTNTGELFF.

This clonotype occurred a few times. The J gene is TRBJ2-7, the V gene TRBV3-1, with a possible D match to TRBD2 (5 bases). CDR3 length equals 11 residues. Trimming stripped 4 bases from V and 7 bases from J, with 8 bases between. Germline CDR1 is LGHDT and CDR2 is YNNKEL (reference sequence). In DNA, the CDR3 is TGTGCCAGCAGCCTGGGAGAGGAGCAGTACTTC. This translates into CASSLGEEQYF.

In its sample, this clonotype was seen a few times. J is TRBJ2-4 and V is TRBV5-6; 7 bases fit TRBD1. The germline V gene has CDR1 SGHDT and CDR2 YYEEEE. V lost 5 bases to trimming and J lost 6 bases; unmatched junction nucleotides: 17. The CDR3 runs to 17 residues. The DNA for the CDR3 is TGTGCCAGCAGTCCGCTAAAGGGGGCCAAAGGTGGAAACATTCAGTACTTC. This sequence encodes CASSPLKGAKGGNIQYF. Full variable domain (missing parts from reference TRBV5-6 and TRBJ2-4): DAGVTQSPTHLIKTRGQQVTLRCSPKSGHDTVSWYQQALGQGPQFIFQYYEEEERQRGNFPDRFSGHQFPNYSSELNVNALLLGDSALYLCASSPLKGAKGGNIQYFGAGTRLSVL.

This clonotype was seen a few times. The CDR3 coding sequence is TGTGCCAGCAACCTAGCGGGAAGGAATGAGCAGTTCTTC. Translating it yields CASNLAGRNEQFF. This chain uses TRBV27 with TRBJ2-1, with 9 bases that match TRBD2. This CDR3 spans 13 amino acids. V lost 7 bases, J lost 7 bases, and 5 bases stayed unmatched. Germline V gene sequence: CDR1 MNHEY, CDR2 SMNVEV (reference sequence).

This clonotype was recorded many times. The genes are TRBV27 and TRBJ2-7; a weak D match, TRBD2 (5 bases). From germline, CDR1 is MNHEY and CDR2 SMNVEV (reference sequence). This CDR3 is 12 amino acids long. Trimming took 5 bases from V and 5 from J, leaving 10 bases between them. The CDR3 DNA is TGTGCCAGCAGTCCCCCGGGGAACGAGCAGTACTTC. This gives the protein CASSPPGNEQYF.

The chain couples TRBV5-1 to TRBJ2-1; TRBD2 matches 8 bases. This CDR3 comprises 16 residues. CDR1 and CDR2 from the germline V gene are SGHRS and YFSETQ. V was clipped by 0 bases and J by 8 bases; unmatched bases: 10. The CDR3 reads CASSLVLGLAFHEQFF. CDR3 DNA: TGCGCCAGCAGCTTGGTATTAGGACTAGCCTTCCATGAGCAGTTCTTC.

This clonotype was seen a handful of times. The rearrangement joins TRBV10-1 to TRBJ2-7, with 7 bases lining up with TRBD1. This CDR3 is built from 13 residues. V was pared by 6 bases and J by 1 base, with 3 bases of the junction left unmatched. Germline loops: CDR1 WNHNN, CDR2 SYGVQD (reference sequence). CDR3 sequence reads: CASRGQESYEQYV. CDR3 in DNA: TGCGCCAGCAGAGGACAGGAGTCCTACGAGCAGTACGTC.

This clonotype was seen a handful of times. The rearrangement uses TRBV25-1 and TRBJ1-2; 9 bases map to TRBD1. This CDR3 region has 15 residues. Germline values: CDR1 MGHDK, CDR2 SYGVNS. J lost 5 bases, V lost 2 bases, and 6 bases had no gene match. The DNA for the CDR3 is TGTGCCAGCAGTGAACCCCCGGGACAGGGATATGGCTACACCTTC. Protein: CASSEPPGQGYGYTF.

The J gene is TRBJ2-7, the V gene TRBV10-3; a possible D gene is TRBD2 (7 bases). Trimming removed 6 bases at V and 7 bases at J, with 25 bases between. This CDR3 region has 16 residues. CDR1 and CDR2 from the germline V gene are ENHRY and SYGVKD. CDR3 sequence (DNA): TGTGCCATCAGCGAGGGGGAGGGCCGGGCCAATTATGAGCAGTACTTC. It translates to CAISEGEGRANYEQYF.

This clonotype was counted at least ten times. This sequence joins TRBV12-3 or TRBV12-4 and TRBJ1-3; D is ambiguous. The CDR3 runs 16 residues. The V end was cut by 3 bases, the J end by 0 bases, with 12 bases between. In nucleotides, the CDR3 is TGTGCCAGCAGTTTGGAGGGCCCGTTCTCTGGAAACACCATATATTTT. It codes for CASSLEGPFSGNTIYF.